The 12 T cell receptor beta chains in this list originate from one sample, sequenced in a study of T cell responses to AZD1222 COVID-19 vaccine. Using immunoSEQ multiplex PCR, the repertoire was profiled, and TCRdb retains in-frame clones only, with some absent. The sample has 50,000 to 65,000 clones; roughly 87% are singletons. The sample here was peripheral blood, taken 28 days after the second AZD1222 dose. The receptors stem from an adult who received the AZD1222 COVID-19 vaccine.

The rearrangement uses TRBV5-8 and TRBJ2-1; maybe TRBD2 (6 bases). Trimming left V 0 bases short and J 4 bases short, with 14 bases between. The CDR3 consists of 16 residues. Germline CDR1 SGHTS, CDR2 YDEGEE. This chain's CDR3 is CASSLGRAGSYNEQFF. CDR3 DNA: TGTGCCAGCAGCTTGGGAAGAGCGGGTTCGTACAATGAGCAGTTCTTC.

The chain combines TRBV28 with TRBJ1-1; TRBD1 might be the D (5 bases). Germline loops: CDR1 MDHEN, CDR2 SYDVKM. Trimming removed 6 bases from V and 3 bases from J, with 17 bases in between. This CDR3 spans 15 amino acids. CDR3 nucleotides: TGTGCCAGCAGGGGGGTTGGGCTGGGGGACACTGAAGCTTTCTTT. Its protein is CASRGVGLGDTEAFF.

The J gene is TRBJ1-2, the V gene TRBV13; the D is unclear. Germline loops: CDR1 PRHDT, CDR2 FYEKMQ (reference sequence). Between the trimmed V and J ends, which lost 4 bases and 2 bases, there was a span of 17 bases. This CDR3 is built from 16 residues. The CDR3 sequence is CASSSLKAQINYGYTF. The CDR3 DNA sequence: TGTGCCAGCAGCTCCTTAAAAGCCCAGATAAACTATGGCTACACCTTC.

The gene calls are TRBV3-1 (or the pseudogene TRBV3-2) and TRBJ2-7; 8 bases align to TRBD1. The CDR3 is 14 amino acids. Germline V gene lookup returns CDR1 LGHDT and CDR2 YNNKEL (reference sequence). With 3 bases clipped from V and 4 bases from J, the junction kept 5 bases outside the gene matches. Written as DNA, the CDR3 is TGTGCCAGCAGCCAGACAGGGGAGTTATACGAGCAGTACTTC. Protein: CASSQTGELYEQYF.

The chain links TRBV9 to TRBJ2-5; 8 bases agree with TRBD1. Trimming took 4 bases from V and 4 from J; bases not matched to a gene: 9. Germline-derived CDR1 and CDR2 are SGDLS and YYNGEE. This CDR3 has 15 residues. CDR3 sequence reads: CASSTWTGWSETQYF. CDR3 coding DNA: TGTGCCAGCAGCACCTGGACAGGGTGGTCAGAGACCCAGTACTTC.

The CDR3: CASSSDRGFYGYTF. CDR3 nucleotides: TGTGCCAGCTCATCGGACAGGGGGTTCTATGGCTACACCTTC. The J gene is TRBJ1-2, the V gene TRBV18, with TRBD1 identical over 10 bases. With 5 bases clipped from V and 4 bases from J, the junction kept 4 bases outside the gene matches. The CDR3 sequence is 14 residues long. CDR1 is KGHSH, CDR2 LQKENI, per germline.

CDR3 sequence (DNA): TGTGCCAGCCGCCTCGGGGGGTCGGGGCCCCAGCATTTT. Translation: CASRLGGSGPQHF. The V gene is TRBV27, the J gene TRBJ1-5, with a tentative D call TRBD1 (5 bases). V was cut by 8 bases and J by 9 bases, with 17 bases left in between. Germline V lookup: CDR1 MNHEY, CDR2 SMNVEV (reference sequence). The CDR3 is 13 residues long.

This chain links TRBV28 with TRBJ2-7; no firm D call. Deletions cut 3 bases from V and 2 bases from J, with 2 bases between. Looked up from germline, CDR1 is MDHEN and CDR2 is SYDVKM. The CDR3 covers 11 residues. As DNA, the CDR3 is TGTGCCAGCAGTTTGACCTACGAGCAGTACTTC. This gives the protein CASSLTYEQYF.

This chain uses TRBV3-1 (or the pseudogene TRBV3-2) with TRBJ2-6; 8 bases are a match to TRBD1. V dropped 2 bases and J dropped 2; count of bases not matched to a gene: 5. The CDR3 loop spans 17 amino acids. CDR1 is LGHDT, CDR2 YNNKEL, per germline (reference sequence). The CDR3 DNA follows: TGTGCCAGCAGCCAAAAGCTGACAGGGGCTGGGGCCAACGTCCTGACTTTC. Translated: CASSQKLTGAGANVLTF.

The chain employs TRBV2 and TRBJ2-1; D gene ambiguous. Trimming pared 3 bases from V and 4 bases from J, leaving 10 bases between. The germline gives CDR1 SNHLY, CDR2 FYNNEI. The CDR3 spans 14 residues. CDR3 sequence: CASSEVELYNEQFF. The CDR3 coding sequence is TGTGCCAGCAGTGAGGTGGAATTATACAATGAGCAGTTCTTC.

The gene calls are TRBV2 and TRBJ2-7; possibly TRBD2 for D (5 bases). Trimming stripped 8 bases from V and 5 bases from J, with 16 bases between. CDR3 length: 13 amino acids. The germline V gene encodes CDR1 SNHLY and CDR2 FYNNEI. The CDR3 region is CASAPWLAHEQYF. The CDR3 nucleotides are TGTGCCAGCGCGCCCTGGCTAGCTCACGAGCAGTACTTC.

J is TRBJ2-7 and V is TRBV5-1; TRBD1 matches 9 bases. The germline CDR1 and CDR2 sequences are SGHRS and YFSETQ. Trimming cost V 0 bases and J 7 bases; bases outside gene matches: 8. The CDR3 runs 15 residues. The CDR3 DNA follows: TGCGCCAGCAGCTTGGGTCCCGGACAGGGGAGGGAGCAGTACTTC. As protein: CASSLGPGQGREQYF.